This T cell receptor beta chain was recorded in a study of molecular identifiers for immune sequencing clone quantification. Using its own MiXCR run on the PCR reads, TCRdb lists one record per CDR3 protein. In the table there are about 640,000 distinct CDR3 sequences, roughly 21% of which are singletons. The TCR comes from a human donor in good health. Some libraries in this study had Jurkat cell RNA spiked in. The sequencing sample was made of naive CD8+ T cells from blood, with Jurkat cell RNA spiked in. Subset of the sample: FACS-sorted CD8+CD4-CCR7+CD45RA+ naive T cells.

The CDR3 DNA reads TGTGCCAGCAGTCCCCGAATCGGGGACTACGAGCAGTACTTC. Its translation: CASSPRIGDYEQYF. The chain couples TRBV27 to TRBJ2-7, with D maybe TRBD2 (5 bases). V was trimmed by 5 bases and J by 3 bases, leaving 14 bases between them. CDR3 length: 14 residues. CDR1 MNHEY and CDR2 SMNVEV come from the germline V gene (reference sequence).